This TCR beta chain was sequenced for a study of shared clonotypes between healthy human individuals. Terminally differentiated effector memory CD45RA+ cells were excluded from the naive CD8 cells, which were CD45RO-negative and positively selected for CCR7. The method was immunoSEQ multiplex PCR; TCRdb's version includes in-frame clones alone and lacks a portion of them. The sample yields around 2.1 million clones, just over 90% seen once. Sequencing used naive CD8+ T cells from PBMCs. This TCR was recovered from a man younger than 35 in good health. Some clones in this sample may be carry-over from other donors' samples.

CDR3 DNA sequence: TGTGCCAGCAGCCTTAGCGGGAGGGCCTCCTACGAGCAGTACTTC. Its protein product is CASSLSGRASYEQYF. The V gene is TRBV9, the J gene TRBJ2-7, with 11 bases lining up with TRBD2. Looked up from germline, CDR1 is SGDLS and CDR2 is YYNGEE. J was trimmed by 0 bases and V by 4 bases; bases with no gene match: 3. The CDR3 has 15 residues.